Below are 24 T cell receptor beta chains sequenced from a single sample in a study of blood T cell repertoires in COVID-19. TCRdb keeps only in-frame clones here, not all; method: immunoSEQ multiplex PCR. The table lists approximately 330,000 clones, about 90% of them singletons, with less than 9.5% in the top ten. The material sequenced was PBMCs or T cells enriched from blood (not recorded which). Receptor source: a woman in her twenties or thirties who had recovered from COVID-19.

The V and J genes are TRBV4-1 and TRBJ1-1; D remains ambiguous. Germline V gene lookup returns CDR1 MGHRA and CDR2 YSYEKL. There are 17 residues in the CDR3. V lost 1 base to trimming and J lost 2 bases, with 17 bases between them. CDR3 residues: CASSQVSLLRENTEAFF. Here the CDR3 DNA reads TGCGCCAGCAGCCAAGTCTCCCTTTTGAGGGAAAACACTGAAGCTTTCTTT.

This chain links TRBV9 with TRBJ2-1, with 14 bases matching TRBD2. V gave up 0 bases and J gave up 4 bases; unmatched junction bases: 12. CDR1 is SGDLS, CDR2 YYNGEE, per germline. The CDR3 is made up of 20 amino acids. The CDR3 region has the DNA TGTGCCAGCAGCGTAGAGGGGACTAGCGGGAGAATTTCGTCATACAATGAGCAGTTCTTC. Translating it yields CASSVEGTSGRISSYNEQFF. The full variable domain, rest sourced from reference TRBV9 and TRBJ2-1, is DSGVTQTPKHLITATGQRVTLRCSPRSGDLSVYWYQQSLDQGLQFLIQYYNGEERAKGNILERFSAQQFPDLHSELNLSSLELGDSALYFCASSVEGTSGRISSYNEQFFGPGTRLTVL.

The J gene is TRBJ1-4, the V gene TRBV4-1, with D possibly TRBD1 on 6 matching bases. Looked up from germline, CDR1 is MGHRA and CDR2 is YSYEKL. The CDR3 runs to 15 residues. Trimming removed 4 bases at V and 1 base at J, with 10 bases between. The CDR3 protein is CASSRTGRTNEKLFF. CDR3 bases: TGCGCCAGCAGCCGCACAGGGCGAACTAATGAAAAACTGTTTTTT.

J is TRBJ1-2 and V is TRBV4-2; maybe TRBD1 (6 bases). CDR1 is LGHNA and CDR2 is YNFKEQ in the germline V gene. V dropped 5 bases and J dropped 8 bases, with 18 bases sitting between them. The CDR3 runs 14 residues. The CDR3 spells CASSERDTSGGYTF. CDR3 nucleotides: TGTGCCAGCAGCGAAAGGGACACCTCGGGAGGCTACACCTTC.

This clone was detected only once. V gene TRBV9 combines with J gene TRBJ2-3, with 9 bases identical to TRBD2. Losses at the gene ends were 3 bases for V and 2 bases for J; bases not matched to a gene: 4. The germline CDR1 and CDR2 sequences are SGDLS and YYNGEE. There are 15 residues in the CDR3. The CDR3 DNA sequence: TGTGCCAGCAGCGCGACTAGCGGACCCACAGATACGCAGTATTTT. Translated, it gives CASSATSGPTDTQYF.

The chain links TRBV10-1 to TRBJ2-3; no clear D. V gave up 4 bases and J gave up 0 bases, with 5 bases separating them. This CDR3 has 13 amino acids. Germline assignment: CDR1 WNHNN and CDR2 SYGVQD (reference sequence). CDR3 DNA: TGCGCCAGCAGTGTGCGGAGCACAGATACGCAGTATTTT. It is translated as CASSVRSTDTQYF.

The chain uses TRBV15 and TRBJ2-2, with D possibly matching TRBD2 (5 bases). The CDR3 has 16 amino acids. From germline, CDR1 is LNHNV and CDR2 YYDKDF (reference sequence). Trimming shortened V by 3 bases and J by 4 bases, and 15 bases separated the two germline ends. CDR3 amino acids: CATSSGLTSGTGELFF. Written as DNA, the CDR3 is TGTGCCACCAGCAGTGGCCTAACTAGTGGCACCGGGGAGCTGTTTTTT.

The V call is TRBV30, the J call TRBJ2-3, with D possibly being TRBD2 (5 bases). Trimming pared 0 bases from V and 3 bases from J, leaving 22 bases between. Germline assignment: CDR1 GTSNPN and CDR2 SVGIG (reference sequence). The CDR3 is 18 amino acids. For the CDR3, the DNA is TGTGCCTGGAGTGTAATAAGTTCGTCGGGGAGAGGAACAGATACGCAGTATTTT. It translates to CAWSVISSSGRGTDTQYF.

The chain carries TRBV12-3 or TRBV12-4 and TRBJ1-2; 7 bases map to TRBD1. V was clipped by 6 bases and J by 7 bases; unmatched bases: 8. The CDR3 extends over 13 amino acids. The CDR3 reads CASSLKGAGGYTF. The CDR3 DNA reads TGTGCCAGCAGCTTGAAGGGGGCTGGTGGCTACACCTTC.

The gene calls are TRBV29-1 and TRBJ1-1; 8 positions agree with TRBD1. The ends lost 1 base at V and 4 bases at J; junction bases unmatched: 2. This CDR3 has 13 amino acids. The germline V gene has CDR1 SQVTM and CDR2 ANQGSEA. CDR3 DNA: TGCAGCGTTGAAGTCACAGGGGGCACTGAAGCTTTCTTT. Residues: CSVEVTGGTEAFF.

The chain uses TRBV7-6 and TRBJ2-1; 10 nucleotides line up with TRBD2. This CDR3 spans 17 amino acids. Germline V CDR1 and CDR2: SGHVS, FNYEAQ. Trimming at V came to 1 base and at J to 3 bases, leaving 6 bases not matched to a gene. The CDR3 coding sequence is TGTGCCAGCAGCTTAGTTCGTTGGACTAGCGGCTACAATGAGCAGTTCTTC. Amino acid sequence: CASSLVRWTSGYNEQFF.

The CDR3, as DNA: TGTGCCAGCAGCGGGGACAGCTACAATGAGCAGTTCTTC. This translates into CASSGDSYNEQFF. This rearrangement joins TRBV3-1 (or the pseudogene TRBV3-2) to TRBJ2-1, with 7 bases that match TRBD1. The CDR3 totals 13 residues. The ends lost 5 bases at V and 3 bases at J; junction bases unmatched: 1. CDR1 and CDR2 from the germline V gene are LGHDT and YNNKEL (reference sequence).

CDR3 residues: CASSLWDSRPGNTIYF. CDR3 bases: TGCGCCAGCAGCCTTTGGGACAGTCGACCTGGAAACACCATATATTTT. The rearrangement links TRBV5-1 to TRBJ1-3; 7 nucleotides line up with TRBD1. This CDR3 region has 16 residues. The trim removed 4 bases at V and 2 bases at J, leaving 9 bases unmatched. Germline V gene sequence: CDR1 SGHRS, CDR2 YFSETQ. The full variable domain, rest sourced from reference TRBV5-1 and TRBJ1-3, is KAGVTQTPRYLIKTRGQQVTLSCSPISGHRSVSWYQQTPGQGLQFLFEYFSETQRNKGNFPGRFSGRQFSNSRSEMNVSTLELGDSALYLCASSLWDSRPGNTIYFGEGSWLTVV.

The V call is TRBV23-1, the J call TRBJ2-2, with D perhaps matching TRBD1 (6 bases). TRBV23-1 is an ORF, and what it does is uncertain. V was trimmed by 6 bases and J by 2 bases, leaving 25 bases between them. This CDR3 has 19 residues. CDR3 nucleotide sequence: TGCGCCAGCAGGCAGGGGCCCGACACCCCTGGCCTCAACACCGGGGAGCTGTTTTTT. Translated: CASRQGPDTPGLNTGELFF.

The chain recombines TRBV20-1 with TRBJ1-2, with 7 bases lining up with TRBD1. This CDR3 spans 11 amino acids. Per germline, CDR1 DFQATT and CDR2 SNEGSKA (reference sequence). V lost 3 bases to trimming and J lost 7 bases; unmatched junction nucleotides: 2. Written as DNA, the CDR3 is TGCAGTGCTAGGACAGGGAGTGGCTACACCTTC. It translates to CSARTGSGYTF.

The chain combines TRBV4-2 with TRBJ2-3; 11 nucleotides align to TRBD1. CDR1 LGHNA and CDR2 YNFKEQ come from the germline V gene. The CDR3 has 16 residues. J was trimmed by 1 base and V by 1 base; bases with no gene match: 1. The CDR3: CASSQGTGGGTDTQYF. The CDR3 DNA reads as TGTGCCAGCAGCCAAGGGACAGGGGGCGGCACAGATACGCAGTATTTT.

The chain combines TRBV18 with TRBJ1-1, with a tentative D call TRBD1 (6 bases). From germline, CDR1 is KGHSH and CDR2 LQKENI. Deletions cut 5 bases from V and 5 bases from J, with 15 bases between. CDR3 length equals 14 residues. CDR3 in DNA: TGTGCCAGCTCAGGGACACCGAGTGGGACTGAAGCTTTCTTT. Protein product: CASSGTPSGTEAFF.

This clone was observed a handful of times. CDR3 in amino acids: CASSNRGRTEKLFF. CDR3 nucleotide sequence: TGTGCCAGCAGCAACAGGGGGCGGACTGAAAAACTGTTTTTT. V and J are TRBV7-9 and TRBJ1-4, with 9 positions matching TRBD1. Germline assignment: CDR1 SEHNR and CDR2 FQNEAQ (reference sequence). Unmatched junction bases numbered 5, after V lost 5 bases and J lost 7 bases. The CDR3 extends over 14 amino acids.

This clone was picked up one time. The CDR3 region has the DNA TGTGCCAGCTCGGCTGCTAGCGGCTACTACGAGCAGTACTTC. Protein: CASSAASGYYEQYF. This rearrangement joins TRBV18 to TRBJ2-7; 7 nucleotides match TRBD2. Trimming at V came to 6 bases and at J to 3 bases, leaving 8 bases not matched to a gene. The CDR3 consists of 14 residues. From germline, CDR1 is KGHSH and CDR2 LQKENI.

The table lists this clone with a count of one. The chain couples TRBV19 to TRBJ1-1, with D hard to call. Germline V gene sequence: CDR1 LNHDA, CDR2 SQIVND (reference sequence). V was trimmed by 5 bases and J by 8 bases, leaving 15 bases between them. The CDR3 has 13 amino acids. In DNA form, the CDR3 reads TGTGCCAGTAGTCCTATCACGGGGTTAGAAGCTTTCTTT. Its translation is CASSPITGLEAFF.

The gene calls are TRBV27 and TRBJ2-7; weak D call: TRBD2 (5 bases). V lost 6 bases and J lost 4, with 22 bases in between. This CDR3 comprises 16 residues. Germline CDR1 MNHEY, CDR2 SMNVEV (reference sequence). In nucleotides, the CDR3 is TGTGCCAGCAGCCAACATGACGGGCTAGCTGGGTACGAGCAGTACTTC. Protein: CASSQHDGLAGYEQYF.

A few counts support this clone. The chain carries TRBV7-2 and TRBJ1-1, with 7 nucleotides matching TRBD1. In germline, CDR1 is SGHTA, CDR2 FQGNSA. V lost 4 bases and J lost 3; bases outside the gene matches: 8. The length of the CDR3 is 15 residues. CDR3 in amino acids: CASSSQTGMDTEAFF. In DNA, the CDR3 is TGTGCCAGCAGCTCCCAGACAGGGATGGACACTGAAGCTTTCTTT. Based on the CDR3 plus reference TRBV7-2 and TRBJ1-1, the full variable domain is GAGVSQSPSNKVTEKGKDVELRCDPISGHTALYWYRQSLGQGLEFLIYFQGNSAPDKSGLPSDRFSAERTGGSVSTLTIQRTQQEDSAVYLCASSSQTGMDTEAFFGQGTRLTVV.

This clone was detected only once. The genes are TRBV28 and TRBJ1-5, with D perhaps matching TRBD1 (5 bases). Germline V gene data show CDR1 as MDHEN and CDR2 as SYDVKM. Trimming pared 6 bases from V and 0 bases from J, leaving 12 bases between. The CDR3 is 15 amino acids. CDR3 bases: TGTGCCAGCAGCTCGACAGCCTATAGCAATCAGCCCCAGCATTTT. Translated, it gives CASSSTAYSNQPQHF.

The chain links TRBV10-3 to TRBJ2-7; 8 bases align to TRBD2. The junction had 17 bases not matched to a gene; V was cut back by 4 bases and J by 6 bases. The CDR3 contains 17 residues. Germline assignment: CDR1 ENHRY and CDR2 SYGVKD. The CDR3 DNA follows: TGTGCCATCAGTGGGGGTGGAGTAGCGGGACCCCGGGGCGAGCAGTACTTC. Translating gives CAISGGGVAGPRGEQYF.